This T cell receptor beta chain comes out of a study of control samples from healthy donors and cancer patients. The method was immunoSEQ multiplex PCR; TCRdb's version includes in-frame clones alone and lacks a portion of them. The sample shows just under 100,000 clones, 90% to 95% of them seen only once. This CDR3 is 14 amino acids long. Germline CDR1 is MNHEY and CDR2 is SVGAGI. The V gene lost 5 bases and the J gene lost 1 base, with 10 bases spanning the gap. The genes are TRBV6-5 and TRBJ2-3; D is ambiguous. Material: blood. The clonotype was recovered from a man aged 18 to 30 in good health. The CDR3 loop is CASSRAEGTDTQYF. The CDR3 nucleotides read TGTGCCAGCAGTAGAGCTGAGGGCACAGATACGCAGTATTTT.